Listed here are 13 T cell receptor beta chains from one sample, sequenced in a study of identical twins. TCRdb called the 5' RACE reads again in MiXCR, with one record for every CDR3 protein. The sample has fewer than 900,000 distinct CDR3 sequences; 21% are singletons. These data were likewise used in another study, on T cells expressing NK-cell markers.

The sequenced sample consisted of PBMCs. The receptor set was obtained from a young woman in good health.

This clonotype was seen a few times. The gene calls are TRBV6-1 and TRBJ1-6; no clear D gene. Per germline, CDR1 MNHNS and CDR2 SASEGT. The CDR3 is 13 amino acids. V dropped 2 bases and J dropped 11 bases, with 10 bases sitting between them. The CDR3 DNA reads TGTGCCAGCAGTGAATCAAGGAGTACACCCCTCCACTTT. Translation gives CASSESRSTPLHF.

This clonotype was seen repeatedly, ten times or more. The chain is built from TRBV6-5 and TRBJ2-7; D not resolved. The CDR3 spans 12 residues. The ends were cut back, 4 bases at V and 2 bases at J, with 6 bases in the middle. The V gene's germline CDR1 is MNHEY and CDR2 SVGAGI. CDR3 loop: CASSSGAYEQYF. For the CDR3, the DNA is TGTGCCAGCAGTTCAGGAGCCTACGAGCAGTACTTC.

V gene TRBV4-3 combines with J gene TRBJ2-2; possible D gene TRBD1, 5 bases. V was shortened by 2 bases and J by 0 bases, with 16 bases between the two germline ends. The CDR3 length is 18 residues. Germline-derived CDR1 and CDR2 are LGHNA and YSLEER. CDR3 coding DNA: TGCGCCAGCAGCCAATTTTTCCTCCAGGGTGCGAACACCGGGGAGCTGTTTTTT. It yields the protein CASSQFFLQGANTGELFF.

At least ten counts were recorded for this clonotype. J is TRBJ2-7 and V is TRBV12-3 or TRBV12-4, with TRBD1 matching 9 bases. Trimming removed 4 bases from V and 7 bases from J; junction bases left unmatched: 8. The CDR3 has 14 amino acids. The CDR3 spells CASSSGQGGGEQYF. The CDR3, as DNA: TGTGCCAGCAGTTCGGGACAGGGTGGAGGTGAGCAGTACTTC.

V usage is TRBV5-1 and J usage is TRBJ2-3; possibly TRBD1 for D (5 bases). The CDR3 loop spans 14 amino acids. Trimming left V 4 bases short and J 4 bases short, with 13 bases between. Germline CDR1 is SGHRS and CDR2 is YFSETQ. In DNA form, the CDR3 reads TGCGCCAGCAGCCCCAGTGGGGCGGCAGATACGCAGTATTTT. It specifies CASSPSGAADTQYF.

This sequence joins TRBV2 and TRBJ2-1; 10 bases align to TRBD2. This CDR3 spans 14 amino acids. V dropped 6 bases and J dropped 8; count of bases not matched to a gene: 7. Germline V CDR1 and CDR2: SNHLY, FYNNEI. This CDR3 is CASRERGGDYEQFF. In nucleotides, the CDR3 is TGTGCCAGCAGAGAGCGGGGGGGCGACTATGAGCAGTTCTTC.

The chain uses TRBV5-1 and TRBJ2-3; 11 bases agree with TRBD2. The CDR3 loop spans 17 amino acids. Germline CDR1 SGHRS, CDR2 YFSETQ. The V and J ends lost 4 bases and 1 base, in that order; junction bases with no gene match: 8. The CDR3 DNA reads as TGCGCCAGCAGCGTCCGTCTGACTAGCGGGGGCACAGATACGCAGTATTTT. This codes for CASSVRLTSGGTDTQYF.

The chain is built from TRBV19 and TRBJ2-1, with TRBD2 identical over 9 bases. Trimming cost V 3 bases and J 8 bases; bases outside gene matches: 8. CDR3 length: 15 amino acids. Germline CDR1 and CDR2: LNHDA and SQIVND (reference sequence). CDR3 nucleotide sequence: TGTGCCAGTAGTATCTTGCGGGAGGGAGTGGATGAGCAGTTCTTC. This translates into CASSILREGVDEQFF.

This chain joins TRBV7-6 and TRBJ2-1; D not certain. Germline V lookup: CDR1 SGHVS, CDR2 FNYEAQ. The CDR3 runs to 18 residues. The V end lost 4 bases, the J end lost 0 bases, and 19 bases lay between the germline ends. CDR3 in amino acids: CASSSASGQESSYNEQFF. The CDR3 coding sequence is TGTGCCAGCAGCTCAGCTAGTGGGCAGGAAAGCTCCTACAATGAGCAGTTCTTC.

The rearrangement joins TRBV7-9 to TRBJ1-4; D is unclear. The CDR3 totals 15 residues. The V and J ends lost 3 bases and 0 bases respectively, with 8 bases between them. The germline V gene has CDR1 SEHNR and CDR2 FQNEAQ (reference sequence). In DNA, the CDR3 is TGTGCCAGCAGCTTCAACGGCGCAACTAATGAAAAACTGTTTTTT. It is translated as CASSFNGATNEKLFF.

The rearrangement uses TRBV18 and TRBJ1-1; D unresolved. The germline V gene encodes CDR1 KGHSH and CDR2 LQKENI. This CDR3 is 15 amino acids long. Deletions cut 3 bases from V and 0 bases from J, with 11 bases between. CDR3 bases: TGTGCCAGCTCACCGGACGAGGCTATGAACACTGAAGCTTTCTTT. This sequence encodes CASSPDEAMNTEAFF. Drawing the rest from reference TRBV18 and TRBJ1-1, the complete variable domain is NAGVMQNPRHLVRRRGQEARLRCSPMKGHSHVYWYRQLPEEGLKFMVYLQKENIIDESGMPKERFSAEFPKEGPSILRIQQVVRGDSAAYFCASSPDEAMNTEAFFGQGTRLTVV.

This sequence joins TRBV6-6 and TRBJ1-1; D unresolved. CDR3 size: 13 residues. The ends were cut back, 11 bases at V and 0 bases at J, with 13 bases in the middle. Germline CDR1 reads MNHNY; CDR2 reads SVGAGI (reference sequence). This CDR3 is CASKSLLNTEAFF. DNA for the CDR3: TGTGCCTCCAAGTCCCTGTTGAACACTGAAGCTTTCTTT.

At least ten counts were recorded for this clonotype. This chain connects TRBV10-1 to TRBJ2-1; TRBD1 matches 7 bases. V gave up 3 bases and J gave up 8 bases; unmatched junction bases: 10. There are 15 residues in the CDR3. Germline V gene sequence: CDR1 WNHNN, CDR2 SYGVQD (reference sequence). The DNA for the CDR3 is TGCGCCAGCAGTGATCGCAGGGGGTTGCAGGATGAGCAGTTCTTC. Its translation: CASSDRRGLQDEQFF.